This T cell receptor beta chain was sequenced in a study of shared clonotypes between healthy human individuals. Study as a whole: Each donor's CD4 naive and CD4 memory cells filled three plates apiece, CD8 naive two, and CD8 memory one. Study results and caveats: It was observed that 5% to 6.5% of naive CD4 clonotypes were shared across a few donors.

As concerns this clone: The antigen remains unidentified. This specimen includes other DNA sequences encoding the same CDR3.

Method: immunoSEQ multiplex PCR; TCRdb's copy keeps in-frame clones and lacks some. The data show millions of clones, 93% seen once. The split of CD4+ cells yielded CD45RA+ naive and CD45RA-negative memory subsets. The CDR3 is made up of 14 amino acids. The V end was cut by 3 bases, the J end by 1 base, with 7 bases between. Germline assignment: CDR1 MNHEY and CDR2 SMNVEV (reference sequence). This sequence originates from a man aged 18-30 years in good health. Some clones in this sample may be carry-over from other donors' samples. J is TRBJ1-5 and V is TRBV27; D might be TRBD1 (6 bases). The source material was naive CD4+ T cells from PBMCs. Sample subset: CD45RA+ positively selected. The chain's CDR3 is CASSFQGSNQPQHF. The CDR3 DNA sequence: TGTGCCAGCAGTTTCCAGGGGAGCAATCAGCCCCAGCATTTT.